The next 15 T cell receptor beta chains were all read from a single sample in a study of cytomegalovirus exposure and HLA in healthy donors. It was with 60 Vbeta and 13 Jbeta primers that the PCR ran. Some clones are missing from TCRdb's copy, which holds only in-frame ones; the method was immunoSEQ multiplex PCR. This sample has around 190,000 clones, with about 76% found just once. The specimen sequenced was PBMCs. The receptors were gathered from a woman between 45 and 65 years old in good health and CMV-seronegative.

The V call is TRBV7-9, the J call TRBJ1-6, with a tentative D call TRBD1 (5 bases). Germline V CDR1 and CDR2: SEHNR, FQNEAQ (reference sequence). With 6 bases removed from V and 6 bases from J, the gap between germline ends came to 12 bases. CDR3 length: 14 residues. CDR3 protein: CASSRQNFNSPLHF. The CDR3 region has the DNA TGTGCCAGCAGTAGACAGAATTTTAATTCACCCCTCCACTTT.

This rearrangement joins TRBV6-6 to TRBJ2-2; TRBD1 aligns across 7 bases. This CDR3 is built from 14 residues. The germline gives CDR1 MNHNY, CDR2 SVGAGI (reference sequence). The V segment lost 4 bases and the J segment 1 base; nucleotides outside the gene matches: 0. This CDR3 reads CASSWDRNTGELFF. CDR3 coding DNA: TGTGCCAGCAGTTGGGACAGGAACACCGGGGAGCTGTTTTTT.

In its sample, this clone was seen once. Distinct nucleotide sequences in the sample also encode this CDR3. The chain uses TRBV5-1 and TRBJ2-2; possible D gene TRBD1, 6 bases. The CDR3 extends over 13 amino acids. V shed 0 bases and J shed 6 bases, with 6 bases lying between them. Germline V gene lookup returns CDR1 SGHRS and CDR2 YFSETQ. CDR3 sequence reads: CASSLGGPGELFF. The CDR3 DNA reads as TGCGCCAGCAGCTTGGGGGGGCCCGGGGAGCTGTTTTTT.

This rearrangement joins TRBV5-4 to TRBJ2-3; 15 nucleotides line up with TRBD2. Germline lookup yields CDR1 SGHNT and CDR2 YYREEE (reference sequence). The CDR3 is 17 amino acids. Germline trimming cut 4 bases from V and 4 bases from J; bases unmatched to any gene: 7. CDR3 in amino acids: CASSRTSGRAGADTQYF. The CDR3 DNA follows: TGTGCCAGCAGCCGGACTAGCGGGAGGGCCGGGGCAGATACGCAGTATTTT. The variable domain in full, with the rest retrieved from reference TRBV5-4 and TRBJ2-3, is ETGVTQSPTHLIKTRGQQVTLRCSSQSGHNTVSWYQQALGQGPQFIFQYYREEENGRGNFPPRFSGLQFPNYSSELNVNALELDDSALYLCASSRTSGRAGADTQYFGPGTRLTVL.

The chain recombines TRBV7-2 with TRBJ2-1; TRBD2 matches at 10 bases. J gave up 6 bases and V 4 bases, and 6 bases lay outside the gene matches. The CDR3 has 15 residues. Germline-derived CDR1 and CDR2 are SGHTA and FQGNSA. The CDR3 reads CASSYQRGGPNEQFF. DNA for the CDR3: TGTGCCAGCAGCTACCAGCGGGGGGGGCCCAATGAGCAGTTCTTC.

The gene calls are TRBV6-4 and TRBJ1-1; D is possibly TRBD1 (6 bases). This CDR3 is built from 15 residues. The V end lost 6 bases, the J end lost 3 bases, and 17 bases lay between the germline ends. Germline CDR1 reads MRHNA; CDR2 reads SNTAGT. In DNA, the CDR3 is TGTGCCAGCAGCCCAACAGGGTACGGGGACACTGAAGCTTTCTTT. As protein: CASSPTGYGDTEAFF.

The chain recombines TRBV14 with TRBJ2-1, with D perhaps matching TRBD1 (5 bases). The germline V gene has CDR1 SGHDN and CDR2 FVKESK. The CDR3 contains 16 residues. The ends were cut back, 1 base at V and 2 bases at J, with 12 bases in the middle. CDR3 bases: TGTGCCAGCAGCCAAGGGGTCAGGGCGACCTACAATGAGCAGTTCTTC. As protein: CASSQGVRATYNEQFF.

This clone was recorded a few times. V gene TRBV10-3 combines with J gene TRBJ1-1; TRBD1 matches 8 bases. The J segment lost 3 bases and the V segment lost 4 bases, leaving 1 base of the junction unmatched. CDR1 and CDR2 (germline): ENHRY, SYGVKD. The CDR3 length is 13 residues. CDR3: CAISVTGDTEAFF. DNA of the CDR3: TGTGCCATCAGTGTGACAGGGGACACTGAAGCTTTCTTT.

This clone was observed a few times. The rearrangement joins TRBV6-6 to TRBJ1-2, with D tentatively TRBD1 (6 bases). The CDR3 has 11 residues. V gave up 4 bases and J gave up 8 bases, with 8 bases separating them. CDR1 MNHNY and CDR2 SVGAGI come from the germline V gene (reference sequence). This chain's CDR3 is CASSSGEGYTF. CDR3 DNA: TGTGCCAGCAGTTCAGGGGAAGGCTACACCTTC.

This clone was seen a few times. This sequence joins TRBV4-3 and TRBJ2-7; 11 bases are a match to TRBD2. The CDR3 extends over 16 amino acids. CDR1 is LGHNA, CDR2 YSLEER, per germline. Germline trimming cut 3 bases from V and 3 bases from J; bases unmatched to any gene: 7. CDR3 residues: CASSQDGTSGNYEQYF. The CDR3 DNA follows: TGCGCCAGCAGCCAGGACGGGACTAGCGGAAACTACGAGCAGTACTTC.

DNA for the CDR3: TGTGCCAGCAGCTCCCGTGACAGGGGGCGCGAAAAGTACATTCAGTACTTC. This codes for CASSSRDRGREKYIQYF. This chain links TRBV11-2 with TRBJ2-4; TRBD1 aligns across 10 bases. Germline CDR1 and CDR2: SGHAT and FQNNGV. J gave up 8 bases and V 4 bases, and 14 bases lay outside the gene matches. The CDR3 loop spans 17 amino acids. The entire variable domain, with the rest obtained from reference TRBV11-2 and TRBJ2-4, is as follows: EAGVAQSPRYKIIEKRQSVAFWCNPISGHATLYWYQQILGQGPKLLIQFQNNGVVDDSQLPKDRFSAERLKGVDSTLKIQPAKLEDSAVYLCASSSRDRGREKYIQYFGAGTRLSVL.

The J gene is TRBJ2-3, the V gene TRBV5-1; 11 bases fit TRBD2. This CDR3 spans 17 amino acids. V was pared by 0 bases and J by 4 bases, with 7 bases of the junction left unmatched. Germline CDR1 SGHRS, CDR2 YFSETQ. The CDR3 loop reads CASSLAPSGGSSDTQYF. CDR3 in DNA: TGCGCCAGCAGCTTGGCTCCTAGCGGGGGGTCCTCAGATACGCAGTATTTT. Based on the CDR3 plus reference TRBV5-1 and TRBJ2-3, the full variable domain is KAGVTQTPRYLIKTRGQQVTLSCSPISGHRSVSWYQQTPGQGLQFLFEYFSETQRNKGNFPGRFSGRQFSNSRSEMNVSTLELGDSALYLCASSLAPSGGSSDTQYFGPGTRLTVL.

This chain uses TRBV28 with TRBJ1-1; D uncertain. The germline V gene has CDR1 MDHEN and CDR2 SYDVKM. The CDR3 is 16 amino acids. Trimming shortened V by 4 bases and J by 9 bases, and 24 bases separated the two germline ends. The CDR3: CASSSAATIAFSQAFF. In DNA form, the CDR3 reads TGTGCCAGCAGTTCAGCCGCGACTATCGCCTTCTCCCAAGCTTTCTTT.

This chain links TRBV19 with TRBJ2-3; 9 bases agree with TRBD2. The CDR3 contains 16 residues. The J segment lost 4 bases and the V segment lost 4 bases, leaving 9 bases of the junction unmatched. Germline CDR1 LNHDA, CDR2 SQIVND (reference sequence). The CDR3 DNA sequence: TGTGCCAGTAGTAAAGTAGACGGCGGGAGGGCAGATACGCAGTATTTT. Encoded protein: CASSKVDGGRADTQYF.

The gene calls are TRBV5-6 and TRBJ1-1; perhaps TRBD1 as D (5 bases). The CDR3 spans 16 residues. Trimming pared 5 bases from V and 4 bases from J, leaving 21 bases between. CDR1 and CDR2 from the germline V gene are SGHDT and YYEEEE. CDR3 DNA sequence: TGTGCCAGCAGTCCCCTCTTAGGGCAGGGCTCCACTGAAGCTTTCTTT. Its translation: CASSPLLGQGSTEAFF.